This T cell receptor beta chain was captured in a study of blood T cell repertoires in COVID-19. Assay used: immunoSEQ multiplex PCR; TCRdb lists only in-frame clones, some missing. Of fewer than 200,000 clones listed, approximately 91% were seen once; the top ten hold around 5%. CDR3 length equals 16 residues. V lost 0 bases to trimming and J lost 10 bases; unmatched junction nucleotides: 7. Looked up from germline, CDR1 is LGHNA and CDR2 is YSLEER. Patients at the Seattle site were enrolled during active infection and followed longitudinally. V and J are TRBV4-3 and TRBJ1-6, with 9 bases fitting TRBD1. The sequencing input was peripheral blood. This TCR derives from a man aged 18 to 30 with COVID-19, enrolled during active disease. The CDR3 nucleotides read TGCGCCAGCAGCCAAGATGGGGGACAGGGTAACTCACCCCTCCACTTT. Protein sequence: CASSQDGGQGNSPLHF.